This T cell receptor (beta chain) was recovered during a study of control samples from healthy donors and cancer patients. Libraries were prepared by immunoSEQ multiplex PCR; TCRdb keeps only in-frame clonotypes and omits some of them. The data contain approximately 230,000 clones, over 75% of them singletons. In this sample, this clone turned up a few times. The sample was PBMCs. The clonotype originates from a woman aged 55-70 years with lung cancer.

CDR3 sequence: CASSSTGTGVYGYTF. The CDR3 nucleotides read TGTGCCAGCAGTTCCACCGGGACAGGAGTCTATGGCTACACCTTC. The gene calls are TRBV27 and TRBJ1-2; 8 positions agree with TRBD1. The V gene end was trimmed by 4 bases and the J gene end by 4 bases; junction bases not matched to a gene: 8. CDR1 MNHEY and CDR2 SMNVEV come from the germline V gene (reference sequence). The CDR3 sequence is 15 residues long.